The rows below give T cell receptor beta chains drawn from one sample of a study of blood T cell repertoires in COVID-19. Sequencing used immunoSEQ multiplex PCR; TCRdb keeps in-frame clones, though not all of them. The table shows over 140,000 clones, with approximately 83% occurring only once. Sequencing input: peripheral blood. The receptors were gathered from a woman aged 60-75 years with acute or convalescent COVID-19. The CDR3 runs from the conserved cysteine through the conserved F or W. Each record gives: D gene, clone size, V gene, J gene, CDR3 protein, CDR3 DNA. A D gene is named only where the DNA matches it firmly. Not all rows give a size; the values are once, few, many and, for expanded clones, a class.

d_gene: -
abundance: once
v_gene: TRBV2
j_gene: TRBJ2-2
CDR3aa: CASSGTYTGELFF
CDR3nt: TGTGCCAGCAGTGGGACTTACACCGGGGAGCTGTTTTTT

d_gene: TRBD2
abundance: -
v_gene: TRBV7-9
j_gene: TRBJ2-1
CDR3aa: CASSLYRTSGGNEQFF
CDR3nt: TGTGCCAGCAGCTTATACCGGACTAGCGGGGGGAATGAGCAGTTCTTC

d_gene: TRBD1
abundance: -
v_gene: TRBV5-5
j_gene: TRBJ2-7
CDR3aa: CASSPKPDRGSYEQYF
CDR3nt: TGTGCCAGCAGCCCTAAACCGGACAGGGGAAGCTACGAGCAGTACTTC

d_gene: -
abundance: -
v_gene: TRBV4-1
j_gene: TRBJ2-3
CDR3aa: CASSLSGEDTQYF
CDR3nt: TGCGCCAGCAGTTTGTCGGGTGAAGATACGCAGTATTTT

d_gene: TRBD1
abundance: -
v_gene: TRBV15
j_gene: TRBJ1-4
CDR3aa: CATSREGGAPNEKLFF
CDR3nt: TGTGCCACCAGCAGAGAAGGGGGCGCTCCTAATGAAAAACTGTTTTTT

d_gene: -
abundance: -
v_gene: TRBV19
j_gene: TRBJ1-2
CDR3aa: CASSNREGSNYGYTF
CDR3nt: TGTGCCAGCTCCAACAGGGAAGGGTCTAACTATGGCTACACCTTC

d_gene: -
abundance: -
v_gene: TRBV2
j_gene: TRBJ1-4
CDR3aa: CASRSVRGYEKLFF
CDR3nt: TGTGCCAGCAGGTCGGTGCGGGGGTATGAAAAACTGTTTTTT

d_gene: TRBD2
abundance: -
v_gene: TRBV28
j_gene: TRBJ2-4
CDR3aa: CASSSGLAGFALAKNIQYF
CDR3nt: TGTGCCAGCAGTTCGGGTCTAGCGGGATTTGCTTTAGCCAAAAACATTCAGTACTTC

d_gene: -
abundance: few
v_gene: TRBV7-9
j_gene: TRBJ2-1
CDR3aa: CASSWGDGSYNEQFF
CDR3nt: TGTGCCAGCAGTTGGGGAGACGGATCCTACAATGAGCAGTTCTTC

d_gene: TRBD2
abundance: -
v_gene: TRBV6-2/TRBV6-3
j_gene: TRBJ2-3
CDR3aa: CASSYSAGDTDTQYF
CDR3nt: TGTGCCAGCAGTTACTCAGCGGGGGACACAGATACGCAGTATTTT

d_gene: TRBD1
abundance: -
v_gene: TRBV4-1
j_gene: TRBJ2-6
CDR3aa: CASSQGPTGDFFPGANVLTF
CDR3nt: TGCGCCAGCAGCCAAGGTCCGACAGGGGATTTCTTCCCTGGGGCCAACGTCCTGACTTTC

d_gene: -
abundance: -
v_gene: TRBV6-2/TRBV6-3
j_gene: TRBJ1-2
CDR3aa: CASSPGSANYGYTF
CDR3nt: TGTGCCAGCAGTCCCGGGTCAGCTAACTATGGCTACACCTTC

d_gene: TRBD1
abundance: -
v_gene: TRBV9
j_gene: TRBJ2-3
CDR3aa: CASSVSPLYRGLGRDTQYF
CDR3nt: TGTGCCAGCAGCGTATCCCCCCTCTACAGGGGCCTAGGGCGAGATACGCAGTATTTT

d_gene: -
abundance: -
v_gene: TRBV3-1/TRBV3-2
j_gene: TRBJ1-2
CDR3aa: CASSQEGGRGYGYTF
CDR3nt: TGTGCCAGCAGCCAAGAAGGCGGCCGGGGCTATGGCTACACCTTC

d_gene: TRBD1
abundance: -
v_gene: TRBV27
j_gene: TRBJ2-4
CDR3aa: CASTPTGTGGNIQYF
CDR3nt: TGTGCCAGCACCCCAACCGGGACAGGGGGAAACATTCAGTACTTC